A single sample gave rise to the 10 T cell receptor beta chains below, sequenced in a study of sequential checkpoint blockade in melanoma. Sample treatment: randomized to nivolumab then ipilimumab (arm A) or the reverse (arm B). Libraries were prepared by immunoSEQ multiplex PCR; TCRdb keeps only in-frame clonotypes and omits some of them. The profile covers 6,000 to 9,500 clones, with around 22% appearing a single time and about 9.6% taken by the ten largest. The material was tumor tissue (inferred from file names), obtained from a patient given nivolumab and ipilimumab in sequence. These receptors came from a human donor with melanoma.

In this sample, this clone is large. The rearrangement joins TRBV25-1 to TRBJ2-3, with 8 bases identical to TRBD2. V dropped 6 bases and J dropped 7; count of bases not matched to a gene: 12. This CDR3 is built from 15 residues. The germline V gene has CDR1 MGHDK and CDR2 SYGVNS. CDR3 coding DNA: TGTGCCAGCAGACCTGCTCGGGAGGGCCCTTATACGCAGTATTTT. It is translated as CASRPAREGPYTQYF.

The genes are TRBV9 and TRBJ1-2; the D is unclear. Germline V lookup: CDR1 SGDLS, CDR2 YYNGEE. Trimming took 3 bases from V and 0 from J, leaving 3 bases between them. The CDR3 is 12 residues long. As DNA, the CDR3 is TGTGCCAGCAGCGAGCCTAACTATGGCTACACCTTC. Amino acid sequence: CASSEPNYGYTF.

This clone has a handful of counts. The chain uses TRBV6-8 and TRBJ2-7, with TRBD1 matching over 11 bases. The CDR3 runs to 14 residues. Trimming took 7 bases from V and 6 from J; bases not matched to a gene: 8. Germline CDR1 is MNHGY and CDR2 is SAAAGT. CDR3 sequence reads: CASTPTGTGGEQYV. CDR3 nucleotide sequence: TGTGCCAGCACCCCAACGGGGACAGGGGGCGAGCAGTACGTC.

The gene calls are TRBV25-1 and TRBJ2-5, with D possibly matching TRBD1 (5 bases). This CDR3 is built from 14 residues. Germline V gene lookup returns CDR1 MGHDK and CDR2 SYGVNS. The V end lost 5 bases, the J end lost 5 bases, and 15 bases lay between the germline ends. For the CDR3, the DNA is TGTGCCAGCAGTCCACCAGGGTCTGGCGAGACCCAGTACTTC. This codes for CASSPPGSGETQYF.

By sample share, this clone is medium-sized (0.01 to 0.1%). The chain carries TRBV4-1 and TRBJ2-3; 15 bases agree with TRBD2. Germline values: CDR1 MGHRA, CDR2 YSYEKL. J gave up 1 base and V 7 bases, and 15 bases lay outside the gene matches. This CDR3 spans 20 amino acids. In DNA, the CDR3 is TGCGCCAGCAAGGGACTAGCGGGAGGTACCTACCGCCCACGCACAGATACGCAGTATTTT. The encoded protein is CASKGLAGGTYRPRTDTQYF.

This chain connects TRBV19 to TRBJ2-3; no clear D gene. Trimming removed 3 bases from V and 0 bases from J, with 7 bases in between. Germline CDR1 reads LNHDA; CDR2 reads SQIVND (reference sequence). This CDR3 region has 14 residues. Here the CDR3 reads CASSITASTDTQYF. The CDR3 bases are TGTGCCAGTAGTATCACAGCTAGCACAGATACGCAGTATTTT.

This chain links TRBV6-8 with TRBJ1-5; a possible D gene is TRBD1 (5 bases). Deletions cut 6 bases from V and 1 base from J, with 16 bases between. This CDR3 has 16 amino acids. Germline CDR1 MNHGY, CDR2 SAAAGT. The CDR3 sequence is CASSPVPEGSNQPQHF. CDR3 sequence (DNA): TGTGCCAGCAGCCCAGTTCCGGAGGGGAGCAATCAGCCCCAGCATTTT.

This clone showed up just a few times. J is TRBJ1-1 and V is TRBV28, with D possibly TRBD1 on 5 matching bases. This CDR3 comprises 14 residues. Trimming removed 2 bases at V and 1 base at J, with 8 bases between. Germline lookup yields CDR1 MDHEN and CDR2 SYDVKM. The CDR3 loop reads CASSLNDRNTEAFF. DNA for the CDR3: TGTGCCAGCAGTTTAAATGACAGGAACACTGAAGCTTTCTTT.

The V call is TRBV14, the J call TRBJ1-2; D remains ambiguous. Germline V gene sequence: CDR1 SGHDN, CDR2 FVKESK. The V end lost 3 bases, the J end lost 8 bases, and 22 bases lay between the germline ends. This CDR3 region has 16 residues. CDR3 nucleotides: TGTGCCAGCAGCCAGCTACCGGGTATCCCCGGAGGAGGCTACACCTTC. Its translation is CASSQLPGIPGGGYTF. Full variable domain (missing parts from reference TRBV14 and TRBJ1-2): EAGVTQFPSHSVIEKGQTVTLRCDPISGHDNLYWYRRVMGKEIKFLLHFVKESKQDESGMPNNRFLAERTGGTYSTLKVQPAELEDSGVYFCASSQLPGIPGGGYTFGSGTRLTVV.

The gene calls are TRBV6-8 and TRBJ1-1, with D perhaps matching TRBD1 (6 bases). CDR1 MNHGY and CDR2 SAAAGT come from the germline V gene. V lost 5 bases and J lost 1, with 14 bases in between. CDR3 length equals 15 residues. CDR3 sequence reads: CASSPTGHRNTEAFF. CDR3 DNA: TGTGCCAGCAGTCCAACGGGACATAGGAACACTGAAGCTTTCTTT.